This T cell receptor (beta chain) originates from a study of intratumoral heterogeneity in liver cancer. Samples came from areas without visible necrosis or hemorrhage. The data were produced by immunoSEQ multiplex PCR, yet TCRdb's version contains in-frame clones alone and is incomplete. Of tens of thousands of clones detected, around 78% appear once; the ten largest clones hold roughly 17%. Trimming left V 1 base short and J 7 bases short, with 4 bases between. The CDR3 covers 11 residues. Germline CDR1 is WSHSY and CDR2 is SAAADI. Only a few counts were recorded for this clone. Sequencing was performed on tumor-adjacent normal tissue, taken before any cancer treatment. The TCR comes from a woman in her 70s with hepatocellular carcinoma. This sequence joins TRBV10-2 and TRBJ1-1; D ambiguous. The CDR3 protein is CASSEWSEAFF. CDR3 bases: TGCGCCAGCAGTGAGTGGAGTGAAGCTTTCTTT.